These 24 T cell receptor beta chains came from one sample sequenced in a study of patients and donors after allogeneic stem cell transplantation (TCRdb year 2020). Libraries were made using RT-PCR. Instrument on record: NextSeq 550. TCRdb reran the public reads through fastp at Q25 and MiXCR, keeping productive beta chains. Identical CDR3 protein sequences are pooled into one entry, listed with their most common genes and DNA. In this sample the table shows roughly 880,000 distinct CDR3 sequences, 18% of which occur a single time. Approximately 5.9% of the sample is in the top ten clones. Sequencing was done on a sample of blood, either unsorted or a sorted T cell fraction (not recorded which). The receptors originated from a human donor who was either an allogeneic HSCT recipient or a stem cell or donor lymphocyte infusion donor (not recorded which). It is not recorded whose cells these are; they may come from a transplant donor.

This clonotype was counted only a few times. The gene calls are TRBV20-1 and TRBJ1-5; 7 nucleotides line up with TRBD1. Germline lookup yields CDR1 DFQATT and CDR2 SNEGSKA (reference sequence). This CDR3 comprises 12 residues. The CDR3 bases are TGCAGCACAAACAGGGGCTTTCAGCCCCAGCATTTT. Its translation is CSTNRGFQPQHF.

CDR3 residues: CASSDGGGRDTQYF. CDR3 nucleotides: TGTGCCAGCAGTGACGGCGGGGGCCGAGATACGCAGTATTTT. This chain uses TRBV6-4 with TRBJ2-3, with a tentative D call TRBD2 (7 bases). CDR1 is MRHNA, CDR2 SNTAGT, per germline. V shed 2 bases and J shed 5 bases, with 11 bases lying between them. The CDR3 sequence is 14 residues long.

The rearrangement joins TRBV20-1 to TRBJ2-7; tentatively, D is TRBD2 (7 bases). The germline gives CDR1 DFQATT, CDR2 SNEGSKA (reference sequence). Trimming removed 3 bases at V and 3 bases at J, with 15 bases between. The CDR3 sequence is 14 residues long. The CDR3 protein is CSARKGGGGYEQYF. CDR3 bases: TGCAGTGCTAGGAAGGGGGGAGGGGGCTACGAGCAGTACTTC.

The chain joins TRBV20-1 to TRBJ2-1, with 13 bases aligning to TRBD2. The V segment lost 6 bases and the J segment 2 bases; nucleotides outside the gene matches: 4. The CDR3 spans 15 residues. Looked up from germline, CDR1 is DFQATT and CDR2 is SNEGSKA (reference sequence). The chain's CDR3 is CSAGTSGTPYNEQFF. DNA of the CDR3: TGCAGTGCCGGGACTAGCGGGACACCCTACAATGAGCAGTTCTTC.

This clonotype was seen a few times. This CDR3 is CASSSETSMGEQFF. The CDR3 region has the DNA TGCGCCAGCAGCTCGGAGACTAGCATGGGTGAGCAGTTCTTC. The chain joins TRBV5-1 to TRBJ2-1, with TRBD2 matching over 7 bases. Per the germline V gene, CDR1 is SGHRS and CDR2 is YFSETQ. The CDR3 has 14 residues. V shed 3 bases and J 9 bases; nucleotides not matched to a gene: 9.

The V gene is TRBV7-8, the J gene TRBJ2-7; TRBD1 matches at 9 bases. Germline CDR1 reads SGHVS; CDR2 reads FQNEAQ. The ends lost 5 bases at V and 2 bases at J; junction bases unmatched: 10. This CDR3 has 16 residues. The CDR3 DNA follows: TGTGCCAGCAGCACAAGACAGGGGGAAACTCCCTACGAGCAGTACTTC. Protein sequence: CASSTRQGETPYEQYF.

This clonotype has only a few counts. The genes are TRBV12-5 and TRBJ1-5; D is uncertain. The CDR3 totals 15 residues. Germline V gene sequence: CDR1 LGHNT, CDR2 FRNRAP. V lost 1 base, J lost 0 bases, and 7 bases lay in between. CDR3 nucleotide sequence: TGTGCTAGTGGTTTGGGGCGCAATAGCAATCAGCCCCAGCATTTT. This translates into CASGLGRNSNQPQHF.

The chain has TRBV7-9 and TRBJ2-3; D remains unclear. The germline CDR1 and CDR2 sequences are SEHNR and FQNEAQ (reference sequence). The V gene lost 5 bases and the J gene lost 4 bases, with 13 bases spanning the gap. This CDR3 spans 14 amino acids. The CDR3: CASSRTPVADTQYF. The CDR3 nucleotides are TGTGCCAGCAGCCGTACTCCGGTCGCAGATACGCAGTATTTT.

This chain links TRBV14 with TRBJ2-7; 7 nucleotides agree with TRBD1. The CDR3 covers 15 residues. CDR1 and CDR2 from the germline V gene are SGHDN and FVKESK. J lost 3 bases, V lost 1 base, and 6 bases had no gene match. In nucleotides, the CDR3 is TGTGCCAGCAGCCAAGGCTCGCGACAGGGCTACGAGCAGTACTTC. This sequence encodes CASSQGSRQGYEQYF.

The chain employs TRBV6-2 or TRBV6-3 and TRBJ1-1; tentatively, D is TRBD1 (5 bases). CDR3 length: 13 residues. Germline CDR1 MNHEY, CDR2 SVGEGT. Trimming cost V 6 bases and J 1 base, with 9 bases left between them. CDR3 DNA sequence: TGTGCCAGCAGAACGACAGCGAACACTGAAGCTTTCTTT. Translation gives CASRTTANTEAFF.

The chain carries TRBV6-1 and TRBJ2-2; 12 bases agree with TRBD2. Trimming removed 5 bases from V and 9 bases from J; junction bases left unmatched: 4. Looked up from germline, CDR1 is MNHNS and CDR2 is SASEGT. This CDR3 region has 14 residues. The CDR3 region is CASSPSGRARELFF. The CDR3 nucleotides are TGTGCCAGCAGTCCTAGCGGGAGGGCCAGGGAGCTGTTTTTT.

V usage is TRBV7-9 and J usage is TRBJ1-4; a possible D gene is TRBD1 (5 bases). Germline V lookup: CDR1 SEHNR, CDR2 FQNEAQ (reference sequence). Trimming left V 4 bases short and J 4 bases short, with 10 bases between. The CDR3 spans 14 residues. CDR3 sequence: CASSSLDSNEKLFF. In nucleotides, the CDR3 is TGTGCCAGCAGCTCTCTCGACAGTAATGAAAAACTGTTTTTT. Full variable domain (outside the CDR3, taken from reference TRBV7-9 and TRBJ1-4): DTGVSQNPRHKITKRGQNVTFRCDPISEHNRLYWYRQTLGQGPEFLTYFQNEAQLEKSRLLSDRFSAERPKGSFSTLEIQRTEQGDSAMYLCASSSLDSNEKLFFGSGTQLSVL.

This clonotype was found a few times. V gene TRBV6-5 combines with J gene TRBJ2-7; D uncertain. Germline V lookup: CDR1 MNHEY, CDR2 SVGAGI. Deletions cut 4 bases from V and 4 bases from J, with 8 bases between. This CDR3 has 12 amino acids. CDR3 loop: CASSSRRYEQYF. The CDR3 DNA reads as TGTGCCAGCAGTTCCCGGCGGTACGAGCAGTACTTC.

This clonotype was detected a few times. The chain joins TRBV10-3 to TRBJ1-5; perhaps TRBD1 as D (5 bases). The CDR3 spans 15 residues. The V end lost 0 bases, the J end lost 5 bases, and 11 bases lay between the germline ends. The germline V gene has CDR1 ENHRY and CDR2 SYGVKD. CDR3 sequence (DNA): TGTGCCATCAGTGAGTCGACGGGGGTTCATCAGCCCCAGCATTTT. Residues: CAISESTGVHQPQHF.

The chain joins TRBV4-3 to TRBJ2-3; 8 bases map to TRBD2. V dropped 0 bases and J dropped 3; count of bases not matched to a gene: 14. Germline-derived CDR1 and CDR2 are LGHNA and YSLEER. CDR3 length equals 19 residues. The CDR3: CASSQDMPRGTSLTDTQYF. Here the CDR3 DNA reads TGCGCCAGCAGCCAAGATATGCCCCGTGGGACTAGTCTGACAGATACGCAGTATTTT.

The rearrangement uses TRBV20-1 and TRBJ2-2; 15 bases fit TRBD2. CDR3 length: 20 amino acids. Germline V CDR1 and CDR2: DFQATT, SNEGSKA (reference sequence). V was pared by 0 bases and J by 5 bases, with 13 bases of the junction left unmatched. The CDR3 here is CSARDLGLAGGRTSTGELFF. In DNA form, the CDR3 reads TGCAGTGCTAGAGATTTGGGACTAGCGGGGGGTCGAACATCAACCGGGGAGCTGTTTTTT.

As DNA, the CDR3 is TGTGCCAGCAGCGGGGGGGGGACAAAAACCTACAATGAGCAGTTCTTC. Translated, it gives CASSGGGTKTYNEQFF. The rearrangement links TRBV9 to TRBJ2-1, with D tentatively TRBD2 (7 bases). CDR3 length: 16 residues. Looked up from germline, CDR1 is SGDLS and CDR2 is YYNGEE. Trimming removed 3 bases at V and 2 bases at J, with 15 bases between.

This clonotype was picked up a small number of times. This sequence joins TRBV20-1 and TRBJ1-1, with 9 bases fitting TRBD1. Germline-derived CDR1 and CDR2 are DFQATT and SNEGSKA (reference sequence). V lost 3 bases, J lost 3 bases, and 8 bases stayed unmatched. The CDR3 sequence is 15 residues long. The CDR3 loop reads CSASGQGTLDTEAFF. The CDR3 DNA reads as TGCAGTGCTAGCGGACAGGGGACATTGGACACTGAAGCTTTCTTT.

This clonotype was seen ten or more times. The rearrangement joins TRBV7-2 to TRBJ1-1, with no clear D. Germline lookup yields CDR1 SGHTA and CDR2 FQGNSA. With 5 bases removed from V and 2 bases from J, the gap between germline ends came to 15 bases. The CDR3 is made up of 15 amino acids. The CDR3 protein is CASSPRLGSNTEAFF. CDR3 in DNA: TGTGCCAGCAGCCCAAGACTGGGGAGCAACACTGAAGCTTTCTTT.

This clonotype was seen repeatedly, ten times or more. This chain uses TRBV15 with TRBJ2-3; 8 bases map to TRBD1. The CDR3 is 15 amino acids. CDR1 LNHNV and CDR2 YYDKDF come from the germline V gene (reference sequence). Unmatched junction bases numbered 6, after V lost 3 bases and J lost 4 bases. Here the CDR3 reads CATSRRDRKSDTQYF. The CDR3 coding sequence is TGTGCCACCAGCAGGAGGGACAGGAAATCAGATACGCAGTATTTT.

This clonotype was recorded many times. The gene calls are TRBV12-3 or TRBV12-4 and TRBJ1-3; D remains unclear. The CDR3 is 14 amino acids. V was pared by 6 bases and J by 0 bases, with 9 bases between. The CDR3 sequence: CASRERYSGNTIYF. CDR3 DNA sequence: TGTGCCAGCAGGGAACGCTACTCTGGAAACACCATATATTTT.

This clonotype was seen a few times. The chain carries TRBV7-8 and TRBJ2-3, with 9 bases identical to TRBD2. Germline loops: CDR1 SGHVS, CDR2 FQNEAQ. With V trimmed by 0 bases and J by 4 bases, 8 bases remained unmatched. This CDR3 region has 17 residues. The CDR3 DNA is TGTGCCAGCAGCTTAGCTGGAGGCGGGGGGGCCCCAGATACGCAGTATTTT. Translated, it gives CASSLAGGGGAPDTQYF.

V and J are TRBV7-3 and TRBJ2-3; D remains ambiguous. Trimming cost V 5 bases and J 0 bases, with 15 bases left between them. CDR1 and CDR2 (germline): SGHTA, FQGTGA. CDR3 size: 16 residues. CDR3 sequence reads: CASSPGRSSSTDTQYF. In DNA, the CDR3 is TGTGCCAGCAGCCCCGGACGGTCCTCTAGCACAGATACGCAGTATTTT.

There are a few counts of this clonotype. The chain links TRBV5-1 to TRBJ2-7, with 8 bases lining up with TRBD1. Germline CDR1 reads SGHRS; CDR2 reads YFSETQ. Trimming at V came to 3 bases and at J to 4 bases, leaving 6 bases not matched to a gene. The CDR3 spans 14 residues. The CDR3 spells CASSSDRGWYEQYF. The CDR3 DNA reads as TGCGCCAGCAGCTCTGACAGGGGTTGGTACGAGCAGTACTTC.